This T cell receptor (beta chain) was obtained from a study of shared clonotypes between healthy human individuals. The study ran the assay at deep level. The method was immunoSEQ multiplex PCR; TCRdb's version includes in-frame clones alone and lacks a portion of them. Of approximately 2,300,000 clones in the sample, approximately 90% are singletons; the top ten hold approximately 0.41%. Germline V CDR1 and CDR2: SGHAT, FQDESV (reference sequence). Trimming cost V 7 bases and J 0 bases, with 13 bases left between them. The CDR3 runs to 14 residues. J is TRBJ2-7 and V is TRBV11-1; perhaps TRBD2 as D (7 bases). The specimen was naive CD4+ T cells from PBMCs. As to subset: CD45RA+ positively selected. The TCR was taken from a man aged 18 to 29 in good health. Some clones in this sample may be carry-over from other donors' samples. In DNA, the CDR3 is TGTGCCAGCACCTTGGGAGGGGGCTCCTACGAGCAGTACTTC. Protein product: CASTLGGGSYEQYF. Drawing the rest from reference TRBV11-1 and TRBJ2-7, the complete variable domain is EAEVAQSPRYKITEKSQAVAFWCDPISGHATLYWYRQILGQGPELLVQFQDESVVDDSQLPKDRFSAERLKGVDSTLKIQPAELGDSAMYLCASTLGGGSYEQYFGPGTRLTVT.